The source of this TCR beta chain is a study of blood T cell repertoires in COVID-19. Study as a whole: Acute and convalescent COVID-19 samples came from the United States, Italy and Spain. The cDNA or gDNA used as material had been derived from T cells, B-cell-depleted T cells, or PBMCs.

In the source study's methods: Researchers report that nucleated cell counts were estimated from reference gene primer amplification. The repertoire was sequenced with immunoSEQ multiplex PCR; TCRdb's copy has only in-frame clones and lacks some. Clonal size and the V and J genes are those of that table, whereas D and trimming came from the DNA. The profile covers approximately 170,000 clones, with under 85% appearing a single time and less than 10% taken by the ten largest. This clone appeared a few times. The CDR3 is 14 amino acids. Germline values: CDR1 LGHDT, CDR2 YNNKEL (reference sequence). With 3 bases clipped from V and 3 bases from J, the junction kept 0 bases outside the gene matches. Followed longitudinally, the Seattle patients had been enrolled during active infection.

The sequence came from a woman in her 70s with COVID-19, enrolled during active disease. This rearrangement joins TRBV3-1 (or the pseudogene TRBV3-2) to TRBJ2-7; TRBD2 aligns across 12 bases. The material sequenced was peripheral blood. For the CDR3, the DNA is TGTGCCAGCAGCCAGGGACTAGCGGGCTACGAGCAGTACTTC. Amino acids: CASSQGLAGYEQYF.